One sample yielded the 18 T cell receptor beta chains listed below, sequenced in a study of regulatory T cells in long-lasting Graves disease. Stated time point: newly diagnosed GD, antithyroid drugs for less than 3 months. The TCR library was made from RNA that had been extracted from PBMCs in TRIzol. Investigators prepared the TCR beta libraries by applying iRepertoire HTBI primers and Arm-PCR of CDR3 regions. Each CDR3 protein gets one entry after TCRdb re-called the multiplex PCR reads with MiXCR. The sample has hundreds of thousands of distinct CDR3 sequences; under 20% are singletons. These same records also appear under a second study, on T cells in Graves' hyperthyroidism and ophthalmopathy.

This sample comprised peripheral blood mononuclear cells (PBMCs), obtained at new diagnosis, from a patient treated with antithyroid drugs. The receptor set was obtained from a young woman with Graves disease.

This clonotype was found many times. This rearrangement joins TRBV28 to TRBJ1-1; no firm D call. Germline V gene data show CDR1 as MDHEN and CDR2 as SYDVKM. The CDR3 sequence is 15 residues long. The V and J ends lost 2 bases and 1 base respectively, with 11 bases between them. CDR3 DNA sequence: TGTGCCAGCAGTTTAACGGCCCCCTGGAACACTGAAGCTTTCTTT. Residues: CASSLTAPWNTEAFF.

This clonotype was recorded a few times. The rearrangement uses TRBV5-1 and TRBJ2-6, with D uncertain. Germline CDR1 SGHRS, CDR2 YFSETQ. The CDR3 runs 15 residues. The V gene lost 1 base and the J gene lost 4 bases, with 9 bases spanning the gap. CDR3 DNA: TGCGCCAGCAGCTTGATGGACCCCGGGGCCAACGTCCTGACTTTC. Translating gives CASSLMDPGANVLTF.

The chain is built from TRBV20-1 and TRBJ2-7, with 7 bases identical to TRBD2. CDR1 and CDR2 from the germline V gene are DFQATT and SNEGSKA (reference sequence). The CDR3 is 13 residues long. The V gene end was trimmed by 5 bases and the J gene end by 5 bases; junction bases not matched to a gene: 9. Written as DNA, the CDR3 is TGCAGTGCTGCCGGGCGGGGGTTCCACGAGCAGTACTTC. Encoded protein: CSAAGRGFHEQYF.

This clonotype was detected ten times or more. This sequence joins TRBV6-1 and TRBJ2-7; D is possibly TRBD2 (5 bases). With 5 bases removed from V and 0 bases from J, the gap between germline ends came to 11 bases. The CDR3 covers 14 residues. The germline V gene encodes CDR1 MNHNS and CDR2 SASEGT. The CDR3 is CASSPRTRSYEQYF. CDR3 bases: TGTGCCAGCAGTCCCCGGACTCGCTCCTACGAGCAGTACTTC.

The CDR3 region has the DNA TGTGCCATCGGAGACAGGGTCAACACAGATACGCAGTATTTT. This translates into CAIGDRVNTDTQYF. The rearrangement uses TRBV10-3 and TRBJ2-3; 7 bases fit TRBD1. Trimming took 8 bases from V and 2 from J; bases not matched to a gene: 7. In germline, CDR1 is ENHRY, CDR2 SYGVKD. The CDR3 runs 14 residues.

This clonotype was recorded at least ten times. The chain combines TRBV19 with TRBJ1-4; D gene ambiguous. Trimming took 6 bases from V and 6 from J, leaving 14 bases between them. CDR3 length: 14 residues. Germline assignment: CDR1 LNHDA and CDR2 SQIVND (reference sequence). CDR3 sequence reads: CASSGRSNDEKLFF. The CDR3 coding sequence is TGTGCCAGTAGCGGTCGCTCAAACGATGAAAAACTGTTTTTT.

There are many counts of this clonotype. V usage is TRBV2 and J usage is TRBJ1-1; possibly TRBD1 for D (6 bases). The CDR3 runs to 15 residues. Germline loops: CDR1 SNHLY, CDR2 FYNNEI. Trimming cost V 5 bases and J 4 bases, with 17 bases left between them. The CDR3 reads CASSLDQGRGTEAFF. The DNA for the CDR3 is TGTGCCAGCAGTCTCGACCAGGGGAGGGGCACTGAAGCTTTCTTT. The variable domain in full, with the rest retrieved from reference TRBV2 and TRBJ1-1, is EPEVTQTPSHQVTQMGQEVILRCVPISNHLYFYWYRQILGQKVEFLVSFYNNEISEKSEIFDDQFSVERPDGSNFTLKIRSTKLEDSAMYFCASSLDQGRGTEAFFGQGTRLTVV.

This clonotype was recorded many times. V is TRBV7-3 and J is TRBJ2-5; 8 nucleotides agree with TRBD2. From germline, CDR1 is SGHTA and CDR2 FQGTGA. V dropped 5 bases and J dropped 4; count of bases not matched to a gene: 9. The CDR3 sequence is 15 residues long. The CDR3 is CASSNRAAGVETQYF. CDR3 sequence (DNA): TGTGCCAGCAGCAATCGGGCAGCGGGAGTAGAGACCCAGTACTTC.

The rearrangement links TRBV16 to TRBJ1-1; D is unclear. The CDR3 runs to 14 residues. With 2 bases removed from V and 1 base from J, the gap between germline ends came to 8 bases. The germline V gene encodes CDR1 KGHSY and CDR2 FQNENV. DNA of the CDR3: TGTGCCAGCAGCCAAAAGTTTCAGAACACTGAAGCTTTCTTT. It translates to CASSQKFQNTEAFF.

This clonotype was picked up many times. The chain employs TRBV15 and TRBJ2-1; the match to TRBD1 covers 8 bases. V trimming: 3 bases; J trimming: 7 bases; junction bases outside the gene matches: 5. The CDR3 loop spans 14 amino acids. CDR1 is LNHNV and CDR2 is YYDKDF in the germline V gene (reference sequence). CDR3 protein: CATSRDRDLNEQFF. CDR3 bases: TGTGCCACCAGCAGGGACAGGGATTTAAATGAGCAGTTCTTC.

This clonotype was found many times. The chain is built from TRBV5-1 and TRBJ2-1; D is unclear. The CDR3 is 17 amino acids. The V end was cut by 4 bases, the J end by 4 bases, with 21 bases between. Germline CDR1 and CDR2: SGHRS and YFSETQ. The chain's CDR3 is CASSPALSVTQYNEQFF. The CDR3 DNA reads as TGCGCCAGCAGCCCTGCCTTGTCCGTTACGCAATACAATGAGCAGTTCTTC.

This clonotype was seen a few times. The CDR3 is CASSHITGNIQYF. The CDR3 nucleotides are TGTGCCAGCAGTCATATAACTGGGAACATTCAGTACTTC. The chain uses TRBV5-5 and TRBJ2-4; D is undetermined. This CDR3 spans 13 amino acids. CDR1 and CDR2 from the germline V gene are SGHKS and YYEKEE (reference sequence). Trimming pared 5 bases from V and 7 bases from J, leaving 13 bases between.

V gene TRBV7-9 combines with J gene TRBJ1-6; TRBD1 is a possible D gene (5 bases). Germline assignment: CDR1 SEHNR and CDR2 FQNEAQ (reference sequence). The CDR3 length is 16 residues. V gave up 5 bases and J gave up 10 bases, with 21 bases separating them. CDR3 sequence (DNA): TGTGCCAGCAGCCAGAATAGGGGCAGGGAGAGGTCACCCCTCCACTTT. Protein: CASSQNRGRERSPLHF.

The rearrangement joins TRBV30 to TRBJ2-7; TRBD1 agrees at 8 bases. Trimming took 0 bases from V and 3 from J; bases not matched to a gene: 10. Germline V gene data show CDR1 as GTSNPN and CDR2 as SVGIG (reference sequence). The CDR3 loop spans 16 amino acids. CDR3 sequence: CAWSVPSRTGSYEQYF. The CDR3 bases are TGTGCCTGGAGTGTACCCTCCCGGACAGGGAGCTACGAGCAGTACTTC.

The genes are TRBV9 and TRBJ2-4; a weak D match, TRBD2 (5 bases). Trimming stripped 4 bases from V and 2 bases from J, with 19 bases between. The CDR3 runs 17 residues. In germline, CDR1 is SGDLS, CDR2 YYNGEE. The CDR3 nucleotides are TGTGCCAGCAGCCCTCTAGAGACACCGGGGTCCAAAAACATTCAGTACTTC. It codes for CASSPLETPGSKNIQYF.

This clonotype was detected many times. This sequence joins TRBV12-3 or TRBV12-4 and TRBJ2-7, with D perhaps matching TRBD1 (5 bases). CDR3 length: 12 amino acids. V gave up 7 bases and J gave up 2 bases, with 9 bases separating them. The CDR3 DNA follows: TGTGCCAGCAATGCAGGGACCTACGAGCAGTACTTC. It is translated as CASNAGTYEQYF.

This clonotype was counted a few times. V gene TRBV6-1 combines with J gene TRBJ2-2; 7 nucleotides line up with TRBD2. After removal of 6 bases from V and 3 bases from J, the junction contained 7 bases not matched to a gene. CDR3 length equals 15 residues. Germline CDR1 and CDR2: MNHNS and SASEGT. CDR3 sequence: CASSDKRGHTGELFF. Here the CDR3 DNA reads TGTGCCAGCAGCGATAAGCGGGGCCACACCGGGGAGCTGTTTTTT.

On this clonotype itself: A much larger clone lies one base from this, so it may be a read error. The chain recombines TRBV6-1 with TRBJ1-3; a weak D match, TRBD1 (5 bases). Germline CDR1 and CDR2: MNHNS and SASEGT. This CDR3 has 16 amino acids. The CDR3 loop is CASSPRWGSSGSTIYF. The CDR3 coding sequence is TGTGCCAGCAGTCCCCGGTGGGGCAGTTCTGGAAGCACCATATATTTT.